This record covers a single T cell receptor (beta chain). The antigen remains unidentified. The protocol was immunoSEQ multiplex PCR, while the TCRdb copy is restricted to in-frame clones and leaves out a portion. The sample holds 25,000 to 30,000 clones, approximately 84% seen once. The source of the sample is a study of STAT5B mutations in CD4+ large granular lymphocyte leukemia. As for the study in general: Among healthy donors, a particular HLA allele went with more CDR3 'QG' motifs. Study conclusions and caveats: Roughly 27% of private leukemic clonotypes occurred rarely in other patients' non-leukemic repertoires.

The sample was CD4+ T cells from blood buffy coats. This TCR was recovered from a human donor in good health.

The CDR3: CASSGRTNYGYTF. The CDR3, as DNA: TGTGCCAGCAGTGGGCGCACCAACTATGGCTACACCTTC. This sequence joins TRBV6-1 and TRBJ1-2, with D uncertain. Germline V gene lookup returns CDR1 MNHNS and CDR2 SASEGT. CDR3 length equals 13 residues. V lost 4 bases to trimming and J lost 2 bases, with 8 bases between them.